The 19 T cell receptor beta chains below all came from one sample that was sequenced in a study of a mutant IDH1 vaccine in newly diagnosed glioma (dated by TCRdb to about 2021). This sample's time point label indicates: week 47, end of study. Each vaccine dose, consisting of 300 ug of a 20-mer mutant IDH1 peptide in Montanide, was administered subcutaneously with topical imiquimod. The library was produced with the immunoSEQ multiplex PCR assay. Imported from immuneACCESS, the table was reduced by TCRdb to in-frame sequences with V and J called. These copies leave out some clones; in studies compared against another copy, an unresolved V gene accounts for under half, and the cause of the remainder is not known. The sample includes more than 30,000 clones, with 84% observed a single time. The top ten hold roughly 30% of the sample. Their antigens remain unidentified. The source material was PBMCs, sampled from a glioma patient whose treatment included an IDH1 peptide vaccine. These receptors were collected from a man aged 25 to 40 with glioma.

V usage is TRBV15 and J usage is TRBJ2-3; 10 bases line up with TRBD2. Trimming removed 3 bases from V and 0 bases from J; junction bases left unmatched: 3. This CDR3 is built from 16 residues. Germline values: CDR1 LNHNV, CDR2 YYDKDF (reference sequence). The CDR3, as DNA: TGTGCCACCAGCAGCGGACTAGCGGCTAGCACAGATACGCAGTATTTT. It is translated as CATSSGLAASTDTQYF. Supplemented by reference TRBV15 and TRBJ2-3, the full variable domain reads DAMVIQNPRYQVTQFGKPVTLSCSQTLNHNVMYWYQQKSSQAPKLLFHYYDKDFNNEADTPDNFQSRRPNTSFCFLDIRSPGLGDTAMYLCATSSGLAASTDTQYFGPGTRLTVL.

CDR3: CASSSRVILGTIYF. The CDR3 bases are TGTGCCAGCAGTTCCAGGGTTATCTTGGGGACCATATATTTT. The J gene is TRBJ1-3, the V gene TRBV6-6; tentative D call: TRBD1 (5 bases). Trimming took off 4 bases at V and 10 bases at J, with 17 bases between the two ends. In germline, CDR1 is MNHNY, CDR2 SVGAGI (reference sequence). The CDR3 is 14 residues long.

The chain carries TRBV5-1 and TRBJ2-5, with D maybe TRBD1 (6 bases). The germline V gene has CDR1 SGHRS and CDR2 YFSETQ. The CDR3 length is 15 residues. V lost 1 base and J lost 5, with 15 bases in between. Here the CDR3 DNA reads TGCGCCAGCAGCTTGACAGCGGCGAGGGGGGAGACCCAGTACTTC. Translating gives CASSLTAARGETQYF. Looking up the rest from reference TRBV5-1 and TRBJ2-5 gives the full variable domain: KAGVTQTPRYLIKTRGQQVTLSCSPISGHRSVSWYQQTPGQGLQFLFEYFSETQRNKGNFPGRFSGRQFSNSRSEMNVSTLELGDSALYLCASSLTAARGETQYFGPGTRLLVL.

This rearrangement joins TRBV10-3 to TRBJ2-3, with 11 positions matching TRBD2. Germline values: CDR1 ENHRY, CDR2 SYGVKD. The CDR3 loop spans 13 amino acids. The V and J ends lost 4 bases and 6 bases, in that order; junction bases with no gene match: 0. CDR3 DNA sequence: TGTGCCATCAGTGGACTAGCGGGGGATACGCAGTATTTT. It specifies CAISGLAGDTQYF.

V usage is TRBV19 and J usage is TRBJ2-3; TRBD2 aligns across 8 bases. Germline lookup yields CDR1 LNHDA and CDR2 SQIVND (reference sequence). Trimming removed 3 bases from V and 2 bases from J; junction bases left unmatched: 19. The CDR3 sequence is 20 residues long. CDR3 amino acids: CASSILGLWQRGSPTDTQYF. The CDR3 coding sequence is TGTGCCAGTAGTATCCTGGGGCTGTGGCAGCGGGGGAGTCCCACAGATACGCAGTATTTT.

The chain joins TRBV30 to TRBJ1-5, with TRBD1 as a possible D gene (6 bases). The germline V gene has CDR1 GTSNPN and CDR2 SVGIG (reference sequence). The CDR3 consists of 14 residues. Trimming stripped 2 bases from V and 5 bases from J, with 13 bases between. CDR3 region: CAWSRGARDQPQHF. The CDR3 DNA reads TGTGCCTGGAGTCGGGGGGCAAGGGATCAGCCCCAGCATTTT.

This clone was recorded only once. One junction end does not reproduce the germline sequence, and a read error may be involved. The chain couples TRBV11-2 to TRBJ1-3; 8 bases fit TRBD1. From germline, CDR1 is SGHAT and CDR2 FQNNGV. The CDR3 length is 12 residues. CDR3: CASSSPTGVQDF. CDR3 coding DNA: TGTGCCAGCAGCTCTCCGACAGGGGTCCAGGATTTT. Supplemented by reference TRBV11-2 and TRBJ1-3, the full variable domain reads EAGVAQSPRYKIIEKRQSVAFWCNPISGHATLYWYQQILGQGPKLLIQFQNNGVVDDSQLPKDRFSAERLKGVDSTLKIQPAKLEDSAVYLCASSSPTGVQDFGEGSWLTVV.

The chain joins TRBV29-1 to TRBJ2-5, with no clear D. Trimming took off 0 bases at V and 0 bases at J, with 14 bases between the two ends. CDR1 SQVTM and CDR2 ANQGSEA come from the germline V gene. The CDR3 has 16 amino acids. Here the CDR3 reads CSVEDQSAYDQETQYF. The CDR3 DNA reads TGCAGCGTTGAAGATCAAAGCGCCTACGACCAAGAGACCCAGTACTTC.

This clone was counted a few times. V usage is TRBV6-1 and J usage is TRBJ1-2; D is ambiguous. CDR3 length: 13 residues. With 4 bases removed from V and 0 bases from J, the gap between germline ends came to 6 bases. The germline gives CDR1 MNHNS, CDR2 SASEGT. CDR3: CASSVASNYGYTF. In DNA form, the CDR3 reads TGTGCCAGCAGTGTCGCATCTAACTATGGCTACACCTTC.

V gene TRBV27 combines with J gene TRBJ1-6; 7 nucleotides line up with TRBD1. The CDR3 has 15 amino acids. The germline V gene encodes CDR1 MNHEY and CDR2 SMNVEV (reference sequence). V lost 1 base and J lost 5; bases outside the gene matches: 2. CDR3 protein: CASSLFRGDNSPLHF. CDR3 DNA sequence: TGTGCCAGCAGTTTATTCAGGGGGGATAATTCACCCCTCCACTTT.

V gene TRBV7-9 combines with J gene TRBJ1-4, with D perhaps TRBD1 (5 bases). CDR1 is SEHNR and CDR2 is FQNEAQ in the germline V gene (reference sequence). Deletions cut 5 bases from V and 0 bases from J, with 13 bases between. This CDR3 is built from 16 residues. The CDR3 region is CASSPRGVATNEKLFF. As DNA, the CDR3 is TGTGCCAGCAGCCCCCGGGGCGTAGCAACTAATGAAAAACTGTTTTTT.

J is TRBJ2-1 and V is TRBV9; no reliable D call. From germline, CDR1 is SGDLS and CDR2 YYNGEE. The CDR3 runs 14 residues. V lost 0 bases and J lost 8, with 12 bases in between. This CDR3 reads CASSVGNTFYEQFF. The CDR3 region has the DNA TGTGCCAGCAGCGTAGGTAATACCTTTTATGAGCAGTTCTTC.

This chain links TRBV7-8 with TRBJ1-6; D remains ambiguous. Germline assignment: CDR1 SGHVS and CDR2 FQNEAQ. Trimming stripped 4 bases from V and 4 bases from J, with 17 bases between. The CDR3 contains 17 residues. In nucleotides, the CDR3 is TGTGCCAGCAGCTCCGCCTCTTGGGGTGCATATAATTCACCCCTCCACTTT. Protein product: CASSSASWGAYNSPLHF.

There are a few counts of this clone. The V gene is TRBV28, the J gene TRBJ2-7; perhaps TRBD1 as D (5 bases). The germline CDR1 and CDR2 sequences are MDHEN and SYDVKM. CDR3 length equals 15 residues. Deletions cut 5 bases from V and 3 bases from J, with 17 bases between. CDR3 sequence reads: CASSPRQILSYEQYF. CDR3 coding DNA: TGTGCCAGCAGTCCACGACAGATCCTGAGCTACGAGCAGTACTTC.

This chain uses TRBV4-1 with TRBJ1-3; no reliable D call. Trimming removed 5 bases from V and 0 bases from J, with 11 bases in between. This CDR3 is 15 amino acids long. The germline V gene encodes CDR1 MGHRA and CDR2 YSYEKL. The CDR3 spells CASSEPKFSGNTIYF. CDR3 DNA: TGCGCCAGCAGCGAGCCGAAGTTCTCTGGAAACACCATATATTTT.

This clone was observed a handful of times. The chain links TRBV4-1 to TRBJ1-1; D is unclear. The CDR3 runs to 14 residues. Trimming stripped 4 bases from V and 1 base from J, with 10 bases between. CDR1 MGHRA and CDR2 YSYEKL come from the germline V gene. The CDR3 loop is CASSPRIGNTEAFF. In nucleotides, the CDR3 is TGCGCCAGCAGCCCAAGGATAGGGAACACTGAAGCTTTCTTT.

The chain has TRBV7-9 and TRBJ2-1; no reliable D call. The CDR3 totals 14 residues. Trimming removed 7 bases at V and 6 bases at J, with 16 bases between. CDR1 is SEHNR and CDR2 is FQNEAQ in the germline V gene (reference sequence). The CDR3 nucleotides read TGTGCCAGCAACCCTCTCCCCGAATCCAATGAGCAGTTCTTC. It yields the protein CASNPLPESNEQFF.

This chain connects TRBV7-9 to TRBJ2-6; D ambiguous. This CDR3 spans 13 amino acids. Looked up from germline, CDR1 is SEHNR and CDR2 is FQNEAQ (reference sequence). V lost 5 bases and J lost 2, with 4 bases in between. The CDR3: CASSATGANVLTF. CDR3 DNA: TGTGCCAGCAGCGCGACTGGGGCCAACGTCCTGACTTTC.

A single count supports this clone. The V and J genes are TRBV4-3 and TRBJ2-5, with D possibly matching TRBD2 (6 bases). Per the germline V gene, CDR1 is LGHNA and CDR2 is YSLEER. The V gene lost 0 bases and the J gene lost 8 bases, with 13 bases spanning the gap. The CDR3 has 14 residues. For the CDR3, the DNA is TGCGCCAGCAGCCAAGATTACGTCGGGGGAACCCAGTACTTC. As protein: CASSQDYVGGTQYF.